Reported below is one T cell receptor (beta chain). The data stem from a study of blood T cell repertoires in COVID-19. In the study's own analysis: The assay estimated nucleated cells by amplifying reference gene primers. The repertoire was sequenced with immunoSEQ multiplex PCR; TCRdb's copy has only in-frame clones and lacks some. From that table come the V and J calls and clone size; the DNA was used to work out D and trimming. The sample lists about 41,000 clones, 88% occurring once. Sequenced sample: peripheral blood. The receptor was derived from a human donor in a cohort sampled during active COVID-19.

The CDR3 is CATSDFTLPSIGDEKLFF. The CDR3 coding sequence is TGTGCCACCAGTGACTTCACCTTGCCATCCATCGGAGATGAAAAACTGTTTTTT. The V call is TRBV24-1, the J call TRBJ1-4; no firm D call. Germline CDR1 and CDR2: KGHDR and SFDVKD. V lost 4 bases, J lost 6 bases, and 23 bases lay in between. This CDR3 has 18 amino acids.